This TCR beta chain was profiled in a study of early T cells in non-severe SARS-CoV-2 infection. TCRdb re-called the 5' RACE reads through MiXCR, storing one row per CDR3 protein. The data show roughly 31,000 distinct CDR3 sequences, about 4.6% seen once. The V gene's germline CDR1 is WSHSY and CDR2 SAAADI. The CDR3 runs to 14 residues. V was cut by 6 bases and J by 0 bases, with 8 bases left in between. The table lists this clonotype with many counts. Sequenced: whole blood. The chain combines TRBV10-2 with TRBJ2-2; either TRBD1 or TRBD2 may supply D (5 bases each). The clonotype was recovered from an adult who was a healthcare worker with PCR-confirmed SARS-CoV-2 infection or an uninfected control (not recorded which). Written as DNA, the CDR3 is TGCGCCAGCAGCGGGACCCCGAACACCGGGGAGCTGTTTTTT. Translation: CASSGTPNTGELFF.